This TCR beta chain derives from a study of blood T cell repertoires in COVID-19. About the research overall: Both acute and convalescent COVID-19 samples were obtained from the United States, Italy and Spain. Nucleic acid was either cDNA or gDNA, and it came from T cells, B-cell-depleted T cells, or PBMCs.

Profiling relied on immunoSEQ multiplex PCR, and the TCRdb table lists in-frame clones only, not all of them. The sample contains roughly 150,000 clones, around nine tenths of which appear only once. The CDR3 loop spans 13 amino acids. Germline-derived CDR1 and CDR2 are LNHDA and SQIVND (reference sequence). V lost 6 bases, J lost 5 bases, and 13 bases lay in between. Material for sequencing was peripheral blood. V usage is TRBV19 and J usage is TRBJ1-2; D uncertain. The sequence came from a human donor in a cohort sampled during active COVID-19. CDR3 DNA sequence: TGTGCCAGTAGCCACACACAGATGTATGGCTACACCTTC. Its protein is CASSHTQMYGYTF.